This paragraph reports one T cell receptor beta chain. Its specificity is unknown. The V end lost 1 base, the J end lost 11 bases, and 9 bases lay between the germline ends. CDR3 length: 12 amino acids. Method: immunoSEQ multiplex PCR; TCRdb's copy keeps in-frame clones and lacks some. This sample has hundreds of thousands of clones, with roughly 90% found just once. The sample belongs to a study of Ad26.COV2.S vaccination and SARS-CoV-2 variants. Study-level findings and limits: Substantial response breadth was reportedly seen for spike-specific CD8+ and CD4+ T cells after vaccination. The TCR breadth and depth analyses may have understated or missed part of the total T cell responses.

Sample treatment: some 19 received Ad26.COV2.S at low or high dose, single or two shots; about 5 received placebo; per-sample allocation not given. The investigators took samples on day 63 after the first vaccine or placebo injection. Donation was by an adult aged 18-55 years who was in Boston. Material: peripheral blood, obtained in a trial of Ad26.COV2.S vaccine versus placebo. The V gene is TRBV12-3 or TRBV12-4, the J gene TRBJ1-5; D not certain. This TCR came from a person aged 18-65 years who received the Ad26.COV2.S COVID-19 vaccine or a placebo. The CDR3, as DNA: TGTGCCAGCAGTTTAGGCCCCAGAGCCCAGCATTTT. It codes for CASSLGPRAQHF.